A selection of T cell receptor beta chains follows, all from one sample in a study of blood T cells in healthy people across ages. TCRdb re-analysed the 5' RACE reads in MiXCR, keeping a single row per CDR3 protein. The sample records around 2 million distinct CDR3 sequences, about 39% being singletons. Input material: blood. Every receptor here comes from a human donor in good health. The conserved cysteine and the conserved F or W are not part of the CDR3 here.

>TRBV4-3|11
ASSQGHRDGYT
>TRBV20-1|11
SARVRGSYEQY
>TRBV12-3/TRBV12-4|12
ASGPGQPYNEQF
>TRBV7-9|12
ASGLGLSADTQY
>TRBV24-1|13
ATSVERDGDNEQF
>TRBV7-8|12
ARSSTVNNQPQH
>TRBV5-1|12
ASSYGQGIDEQF
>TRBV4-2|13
ASSQLATSNTEAF
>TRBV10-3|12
AIRTDSLIYGYT
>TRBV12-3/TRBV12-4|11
ASSLAGLGTQY
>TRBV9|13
ASSADATGVYEQY
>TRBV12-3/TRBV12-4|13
ASSSGLAEYNEQF
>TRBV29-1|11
SGLASSCNEQF
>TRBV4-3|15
ASSERKGVKRDQPQH
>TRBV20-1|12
SARGQRLYYEQY
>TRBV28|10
ASKVRGYGYT
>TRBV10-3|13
AISDTGVSYNEQF
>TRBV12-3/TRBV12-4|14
ASSPTARDIKETQY
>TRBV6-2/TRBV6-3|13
ASSRPGTSDSDYT
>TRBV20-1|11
SADNLANYGYT
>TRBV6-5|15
ASSYSGWGQSSYEQY
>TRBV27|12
ASSWGSGGYEQY
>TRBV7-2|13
ASSLGGVTGYGYT
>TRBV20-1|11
SARHELGNEQF
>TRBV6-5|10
ASSQHAGEQF